One and the same sample provided the 29 T cell receptor beta chains below, sequenced in a study. TRBV12-4/TRBJ1-2 clonotypes were amplified with adaptor-ligated barcode primers. From the multiplex PCR reads, TCRdb called clonotypes with MiXCR, one entry per CDR3 protein. The sample consists of some 1,300 distinct CDR3 sequences, approximately 20% of them appearing once. Sequencing used naive CD4+ T cells sorted from blood. Subset denoted: naive CD4+ T cells, CD4+CD45RA+CD25-. Receptor source: a female donor with breast cancer.

This clonotype is judged medium-sized. The chain joins TRBV12-3 or TRBV12-4 to TRBJ1-2; maybe TRBD1 (5 bases). The V end was cut by 5 bases, the J end by 5 bases, with 9 bases between. This CDR3 contains 12 residues. Here the CDR3 reads CASSPRTYGYTF. The CDR3 region has the DNA TGTGCCAGCAGTCCCCGGACATATGGCTACACCTTC.

By sample share, this clonotype is large. V is TRBV12-3 or TRBV12-4 and J is TRBJ1-2; D unresolved. The CDR3 is 13 residues long. V lost 8 bases to trimming and J lost 1 base, with 11 bases between them. In DNA form, the CDR3 reads TGTGCCAGCGTGAGAGGGCATAACTATGGCTACACCTTC. This encodes CASVRGHNYGYTF.

V and J are TRBV12-3 or TRBV12-4 and TRBJ1-2; no clear D. The CDR3 is 14 residues long. V lost 2 bases and J 6 bases, leaving 13 bases between the germline ends. The CDR3 spells CASSLRRVRDGYTF. The CDR3 DNA reads TGTGCCAGCAGTTTAAGGAGGGTTCGTGATGGCTACACCTTC.

This clonotype is medium-sized in the sample. The rearrangement uses TRBV12-3 or TRBV12-4 and TRBJ1-2; 9 bases align to TRBD1. The CDR3 consists of 17 residues. V shed 5 bases, J shed 4 bases, and the junction held 14 bases outside the gene matches. The CDR3 bases are TGTGCCAGCAGTGGGACAGGGCTCCTCGTGGCCAGCTATGGCTACACCTTC. This translates into CASSGTGLLVASYGYTF.

This clonotype qualifies as medium-sized. J is TRBJ1-2 and V is TRBV12-3 or TRBV12-4; D uncertain. V was clipped by 3 bases and J by 4 bases, with 6 bases between them. CDR3 length: 12 amino acids. CDR3 in amino acids: CASSFPIYGYTF. The CDR3 DNA is TGTGCCAGCAGTTTCCCGATCTATGGCTACACCTTC.

At least ten counts were recorded for this clonotype. This CDR3 is CASSFKSGIGYTF. The DNA for the CDR3 is TGTGCCAGCAGTTTTAAGTCGGGGATTGGCTACACCTTC. The rearrangement uses TRBV12-3 or TRBV12-4 and TRBJ1-2, with unresolved D. The germline V and J ends were trimmed by 3 bases and 7 bases, with 12 bases remaining between them. This CDR3 has 13 residues.

By sample fraction, this clonotype is medium-sized. V usage is TRBV12-3 or TRBV12-4 and J usage is TRBJ1-2; possibly TRBD1 for D (6 bases). The CDR3 runs 11 residues. The germline V and J ends were trimmed by 8 bases and 8 bases, with 12 bases remaining between them. CDR3 in amino acids: CASGSGAGYTF. DNA of the CDR3: TGTGCCAGCGGGTCAGGGGCAGGCTACACCTTC.

This clonotype qualifies as medium-sized. The rearrangement uses TRBV12-3 or TRBV12-4 and TRBJ1-2; D not resolved. V was cut by 6 bases and J by 4 bases, with 9 bases left in between. This CDR3 has 12 amino acids. This CDR3 reads CASRTNPYGYTF. CDR3 DNA: TGTGCCAGCAGAACCAACCCCTATGGCTACACCTTC.

This clonotype is labeled medium-sized. The chain recombines TRBV12-3 or TRBV12-4 with TRBJ1-2; D not resolved. This CDR3 has 14 amino acids. Between the trimmed V and J ends, which lost 2 bases and 8 bases, there was a span of 15 bases. CDR3 in amino acids: CASSLWVVVKGYTF. In nucleotides, the CDR3 is TGTGCCAGCAGTTTATGGGTCGTGGTGAAAGGCTACACCTTC.

This clonotype was counted ten times or more. The J gene is TRBJ1-2, the V gene TRBV12-3 or TRBV12-4; D ambiguous. Trimming shortened V by 4 bases and J by 4 bases, and 7 bases separated the two germline ends. The length of the CDR3 is 12 residues. CDR3 nucleotides: TGTGCCAGCAGTTCAGGTGGCTATGGCTACACCTTC. This translates into CASSSGGYGYTF.

The table lists this clonotype with a count of one. The chain uses TRBV12-3 or TRBV12-4 and TRBJ1-2; weak D call: TRBD1 (5 bases). Trimming took off 6 bases at V and 8 bases at J, with 16 bases between the two ends. CDR3 length: 13 residues. For the CDR3, the DNA is TGTGCCAGCAGGCGAACAGGCCGTGGCGGCTACACCTTC. Translated: CASRRTGRGGYTF.

The chain links TRBV12-3 or TRBV12-4 to TRBJ1-2, with unresolved D. V lost 6 bases to trimming and J lost 7 bases, with 15 bases between them. The CDR3 runs to 13 residues. The CDR3 DNA is TGTGCCAGCAGCTTTTCCGGAATGGGTGGCTACACCTTC. The encoded protein is CASSFSGMGGYTF.

By share, this clonotype counts as medium-sized. As DNA, the CDR3 is TGTGCCAGCAGTAAACGACAGGGACTTACCGGGCACACCTTC. Encoded protein: CASSKRQGLTGHTF. The genes are TRBV12-3 or TRBV12-4 and TRBJ1-2; 7 bases map to TRBD1. The V gene end was trimmed by 5 bases and the J gene end by 12 bases; junction bases not matched to a gene: 15. This CDR3 contains 14 residues.

On this clonotype itself: Since a much larger clone is just one base distant, this may be a read error. The chain is built from TRBV12-3 or TRBV12-4 and TRBJ1-2, with D possibly being TRBD1 (5 bases). V gave up 8 bases and J gave up 6 bases, with 19 bases separating them. CDR3 size: 14 residues. The DNA of the CDR3 is TGTGCCAGCCATCTCGAGGGGCGAAAGGATGGCTACACCTTC. This gives the protein CASHLEGRKDGYTF.

This clonotype is large. V gene TRBV12-3 or TRBV12-4 combines with J gene TRBJ1-2; unclear D gene. CDR3 length equals 12 residues. Between the trimmed V and J ends, which lost 2 bases and 5 bases, there was a span of 6 bases. CDR3 sequence: CASSLYGYGYTF. The CDR3 coding sequence is TGTGCCAGCAGTTTATACGGATATGGCTACACCTTC.

This clonotype ranks as medium-sized (0.01 to 0.1%). This chain joins TRBV12-3 or TRBV12-4 and TRBJ1-2; D gene uncertain. The CDR3 totals 13 residues. V lost 0 bases and J 2 bases, leaving 4 bases between the germline ends. The CDR3 nucleotides read TGTGCCAGCAGTTTAGCTAACAACTATGGCTACACCTTC. Translation gives CASSLANNYGYTF.

This clonotype ranks as large. The chain recombines TRBV12-3 or TRBV12-4 with TRBJ1-2; no clear D. The length of the CDR3 is 12 residues. Trimming removed 1 base from V and 4 bases from J, with 4 bases in between. CDR3 bases: TGTGCCAGCAGTTTAGACAGCTATGGCTACACCTTC. Translating gives CASSLDSYGYTF.

This chain links TRBV12-3 or TRBV12-4 with TRBJ1-2; D is uncertain. The V end was cut by 6 bases, the J end by 4 bases, with 15 bases between. The CDR3 spans 14 residues. CDR3 DNA: TGTGCCAGCAGGCGAACAGCGAGTGGCTATGGCTACACCTTC. Protein product: CASRRTASGYGYTF.

The rearrangement joins TRBV12-3 or TRBV12-4 to TRBJ1-2, with TRBD1 matching over 10 bases. This CDR3 is 15 amino acids long. With 6 bases clipped from V and 8 bases from J, the junction kept 12 bases outside the gene matches. The CDR3 sequence is CASRLGQGRSGGYTF. In DNA, the CDR3 is TGTGCCAGCAGATTGGGACAGGGGAGGTCGGGAGGCTACACCTTC.

This clonotype showed up just a few times. The V call is TRBV12-3 or TRBV12-4, the J call TRBJ1-2; 10 bases are shared with TRBD1. V dropped 2 bases and J dropped 5; count of bases not matched to a gene: 2. The CDR3 runs to 14 residues. This CDR3 reads CASSLPGQGYGYTF. The CDR3 nucleotides are TGTGCCAGCAGTTTACCGGGACAGGGGTATGGCTACACCTTC.

This clonotype ranks as medium-sized. The chain recombines TRBV12-3 or TRBV12-4 with TRBJ1-2, with 10 bases that match TRBD1. CDR3 size: 13 residues. After removal of 6 bases from V and 8 bases from J, the junction contained 6 bases not matched to a gene. DNA for the CDR3: TGTGCCAGCAGCCCGGGACAGGGGATCGGCTACACCTTC. This codes for CASSPGQGIGYTF.

In its sample, this clonotype ranks as medium-sized (0.01 to 0.1%). The rearrangement uses TRBV12-3 or TRBV12-4 and TRBJ1-2; no definite D call. The V gene lost 3 bases and the J gene lost 4 bases, with 15 bases spanning the gap. The CDR3 length is 15 residues. The CDR3 DNA reads TGTGCCAGCAGTTTGGGCCGGAGGCGGATCTATGGCTACACCTTC. Translated: CASSLGRRRIYGYTF.

The CDR3 DNA is TGTGCCAGCTCCCAGACAGGGGCTGGCTACACCTTC. Residues: CASSQTGAGYTF. The chain employs TRBV12-3 or TRBV12-4 and TRBJ1-2; TRBD1 aligns across 8 bases. V trimming: 8 bases; J trimming: 7 bases; junction bases outside the gene matches: 6. CDR3 length: 12 amino acids.

This clonotype counts as medium-sized. This chain joins TRBV12-3 or TRBV12-4 and TRBJ1-2; the match to TRBD1 covers 7 bases. Losses at the gene ends were 7 bases for V and 4 bases for J; bases not matched to a gene: 12. The CDR3 covers 15 residues. The CDR3 DNA is TGTGCCAGCACCGGGACAGAGGGGTTAAGCTATGGCTACACCTTC. Translation: CASTGTEGLSYGYTF.

Relative to its sample, this clonotype is medium-sized (0.01 to 0.1%). The chain combines TRBV12-3 or TRBV12-4 with TRBJ1-2, with D unresolved. The ends were cut back, 9 bases at V and 0 bases at J, with 11 bases in the middle. The CDR3 sequence is 13 residues long. Here the CDR3 DNA reads TGTGCCAGTGCGGCCAACGCTAACTATGGCTACACCTTC. It is translated as CASAANANYGYTF.

This clonotype is categorized as medium-sized. This chain uses TRBV12-3 or TRBV12-4 with TRBJ1-2; D is undetermined. V shed 7 bases and J shed 2 bases, with 8 bases lying between them. The CDR3 has 12 amino acids. The CDR3 sequence: CASIGGNYGYTF. Here the CDR3 DNA reads TGTGCCAGCATCGGAGGGAACTATGGCTACACCTTC.

This clonotype is medium-sized. The chain carries TRBV12-3 or TRBV12-4 and TRBJ1-2, with a tentative D call TRBD1 (5 bases). V was clipped by 5 bases and J by 12 bases, with 16 bases between them. The CDR3 is 12 residues long. This chain's CDR3 is CASSALVGQNTF. The CDR3 DNA follows: TGTGCCAGCAGTGCCCTCGTGGGGCAAAACACCTTC.

This chain joins TRBV12-3 or TRBV12-4 and TRBJ1-2; 9 nucleotides match TRBD1. The CDR3 contains 16 residues. V lost 4 bases and J lost 8; bases outside the gene matches: 14. CDR3 DNA sequence: TGTGCCAGCAGTTCGTATTCCGGGACAGGGACTAACGGCTACACCTTC. Its translation: CASSSYSGTGTNGYTF.

By sample share, this clonotype is large. V is TRBV12-3 or TRBV12-4 and J is TRBJ1-2; D is undetermined. The CDR3 covers 13 residues. V was trimmed by 10 bases and J by 1 base, leaving 13 bases between them. The CDR3 DNA reads as TGTGCCATCACTTCGCCGGATAACTATGGCTACACCTTC. Protein product: CAITSPDNYGYTF.